This T cell receptor beta chain was sequenced during a study of blood T cells in healthy people across ages. The ends were cut back, 6 bases at V and 7 bases at J, with 17 bases in the middle. This CDR3 spans 14 amino acids. Whole-study findings and limits: Naive CD4+ cell counts and diversity both ran higher in long-lived than in aged donors.

For this clonotype: Antigen: not known.

A second about 6 to 12 cycle PCR used barcoded and J-beta primers. TCRdb fed the 5' RACE reads into MiXCR, producing one record per CDR3 protein. The sample lists around 1,500,000 distinct CDR3 sequences; 28% were seen once. V usage is TRBV12-3 or TRBV12-4 and J usage is TRBJ2-3, with D tentatively TRBD1 (6 bases). The sequence came from a woman in her twenties or thirties in good health. Sequenced: blood. CDR3 sequence (DNA): TGTGCCAGCAGCCTACAGGGCGCGCTGAATACGCAGTATTTT. This gives the protein CASSLQGALNTQYF.